Sequencing of this TCR beta chain was carried out in a study of shared clonotypes between healthy human individuals. General study findings and limits: The authors expected sequencing depth to affect clonotype sharing among donors.

Some clones are missing from TCRdb's copy, which holds only in-frame ones; the method was immunoSEQ multiplex PCR. The sample holds millions of clones, around 94% seen once. This clone has more than one count but fewer than ten. Its antigen is still unknown. Trimming pared 7 bases from V and 2 bases from J, leaving 12 bases between. The length of the CDR3 is 14 residues. Germline V gene sequence: CDR1 LNHDA, CDR2 SQIVND (reference sequence). This TCR was recovered from a man aged 18 to 30 in good health. Input material: naive CD4+ T cells sorted from blood. Subset: CD45RA+ positively selected. V usage is TRBV19 and J usage is TRBJ1-5; maybe TRBD1 (6 bases). In DNA, the CDR3 is TGTGCCAGTATGGGACATTCGGGCAATCAGCCCCAGCATTTT. It translates to CASMGHSGNQPQHF. Looking up the rest from reference TRBV19 and TRBJ1-5 gives the full variable domain: DGGITQSPKYLFRKEGQNVTLSCEQNLNHDAMYWYRQDPGQGLRLIYYSQIVNDFQKGDIAEGYSVSREKKESFPLTVTSAQKNPTAFYLCASMGHSGNQPQHFGDGTRLSIL.